This TCR beta chain originates from a study of cytomegalovirus exposure and HLA in healthy donors. PCR primers comprised 60 Vbeta and 13 Jbeta primers. Using immunoSEQ multiplex PCR, the repertoire was profiled, and TCRdb retains in-frame clones only, with some absent. The sample lists fewer than 200,000 clones, approximately 77% occurring once. This clonotype was sampled from a male donor in good health and CMV-seronegative. Input material: PBMCs.

CDR3 residues: CASSSRDSRDTQYF. The CDR3 coding sequence is TGTGCCAGCAGCAGCAGGGACTCAAGGGATACGCAGTATTTT. The rearrangement links TRBV7-9 to TRBJ2-3; tentatively, D is TRBD2 (6 bases). CDR1 SEHNR and CDR2 FQNEAQ come from the germline V gene (reference sequence). V was trimmed by 5 bases and J by 6 bases, leaving 15 bases between them. The CDR3 has 14 residues.